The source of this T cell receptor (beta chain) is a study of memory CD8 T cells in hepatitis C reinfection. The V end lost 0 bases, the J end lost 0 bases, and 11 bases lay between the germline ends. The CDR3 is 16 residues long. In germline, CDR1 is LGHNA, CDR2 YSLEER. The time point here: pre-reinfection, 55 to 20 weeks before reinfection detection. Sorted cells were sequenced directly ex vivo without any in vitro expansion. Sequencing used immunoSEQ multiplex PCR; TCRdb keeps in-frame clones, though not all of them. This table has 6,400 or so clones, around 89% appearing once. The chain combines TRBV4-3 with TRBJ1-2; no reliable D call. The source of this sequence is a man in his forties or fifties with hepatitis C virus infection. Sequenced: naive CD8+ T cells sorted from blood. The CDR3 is CASSQDTRGTNYGYTF. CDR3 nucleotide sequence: TGCGCCAGCAGCCAAGATACTAGAGGGACTAACTATGGCTACACCTTC.